Listed here are 6 T cell receptor beta chains from one sample, sequenced in a study of blood T cell repertoires in COVID-19. Method: immunoSEQ multiplex PCR; TCRdb's copy keeps in-frame clones and lacks some. Seen here are around 30,000 clones, 90% observed once, and the top ten hold roughly 19%. Sequenced material: peripheral blood. The receptors here all came from a man older than 75 with acute or convalescent COVID-19.

Judged by abundance, this clone is medium-sized. The genes are TRBV3-1 (or the pseudogene TRBV3-2) and TRBJ1-3; 7 bases agree with TRBD1. The trim removed 3 bases at V and 2 bases at J, leaving 4 bases unmatched. The length of the CDR3 is 15 residues. CDR1 LGHDT and CDR2 YNNKEL come from the germline V gene (reference sequence). DNA for the CDR3: TGTGCCAGCAGCCACACAGGGGCGCCTGGAAACACCATATATTTT. This translates into CASSHTGAPGNTIYF.

The chain links TRBV5-6 to TRBJ2-7; 7 bases match TRBD1. The CDR3 consists of 14 residues. The ends lost 5 bases at V and 5 bases at J; junction bases unmatched: 10. Germline V lookup: CDR1 SGHDT, CDR2 YYEEEE. The CDR3 reads CASRFRQGLDEQYF. CDR3 coding DNA: TGTGCCAGCAGATTCCGACAGGGCCTTGACGAGCAGTACTTC.

The genes are TRBV7-8 and TRBJ1-1, with 10 bases matching TRBD1. Germline loops: CDR1 SGHVS, CDR2 FQNEAQ. V dropped 4 bases and J dropped 3; count of bases not matched to a gene: 5. This CDR3 has 15 amino acids. CDR3 loop: CASSSRTGGDTEAFF. Here the CDR3 DNA reads TGTGCCAGCAGCTCCCGGACAGGGGGAGACACTGAAGCTTTCTTT.

The chain links TRBV3-1 (or the pseudogene TRBV3-2) to TRBJ1-6, with D unresolved. Germline-derived CDR1 and CDR2 are LGHDT and YNNKEL (reference sequence). Trimming removed 8 bases from V and 3 bases from J, with 8 bases in between. The CDR3 totals 13 residues. The DNA for the CDR3 is TGTGCCAGCTCAGAGGGCTATAATTCACCCCTCCACTTT. Translated, it gives CASSEGYNSPLHF.

The rearrangement links TRBV5-1 to TRBJ2-2; TRBD1 matches 11 bases. CDR1 is SGHRS and CDR2 is YFSETQ in the germline V gene. V gave up 4 bases and J gave up 5 bases; unmatched junction bases: 4. This CDR3 comprises 15 residues. This chain's CDR3 is CASSRGQGGTGELFF. The CDR3 DNA reads as TGCGCCAGCAGCCGGGGACAGGGGGGAACCGGGGAGCTGTTTTTT. Using reference TRBV5-1 and TRBJ2-2 for the parts outside the CDR3, the full variable domain is KAGVTQTPRYLIKTRGQQVTLSCSPISGHRSVSWYQQTPGQGLQFLFEYFSETQRNKGNFPGRFSGRQFSNSRSEMNVSTLELGDSALYLCASSRGQGGTGELFFGEGSRLTVL.

This clone has just one count. The chain carries TRBV6-4 and TRBJ1-4, with 9 bases identical to TRBD1. CDR3 size: 15 residues. The trim removed 3 bases at V and 6 bases at J, leaving 5 bases unmatched. CDR1 is MRHNA, CDR2 SNTAGT, per germline. The CDR3 region has the DNA TGTGCCAGCAGTGAGGGACAGGGAGTTGATGAAAAACTGTTTTTT. Translation gives CASSEGQGVDEKLFF.